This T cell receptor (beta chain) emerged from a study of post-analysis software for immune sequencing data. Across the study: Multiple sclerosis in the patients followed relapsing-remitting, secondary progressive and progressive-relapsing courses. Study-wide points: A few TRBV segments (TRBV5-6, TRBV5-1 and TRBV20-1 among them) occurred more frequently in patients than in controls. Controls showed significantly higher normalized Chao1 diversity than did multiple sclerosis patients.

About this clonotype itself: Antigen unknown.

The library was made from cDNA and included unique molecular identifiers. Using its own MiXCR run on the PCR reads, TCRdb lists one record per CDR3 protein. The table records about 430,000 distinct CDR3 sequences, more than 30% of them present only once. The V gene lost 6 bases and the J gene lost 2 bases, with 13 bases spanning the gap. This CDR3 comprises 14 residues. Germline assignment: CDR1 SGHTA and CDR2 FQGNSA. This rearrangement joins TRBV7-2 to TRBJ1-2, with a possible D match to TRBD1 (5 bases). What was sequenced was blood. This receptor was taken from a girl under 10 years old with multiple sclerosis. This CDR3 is CASRSGLLNYGYTF. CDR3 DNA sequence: TGTGCCAGCAGGTCAGGGTTATTAAACTATGGCTACACCTTC.